This TCR beta chain is from a study of T cells expressing NK-cell markers. The CDR3 totals 11 residues. Germline CDR1 and CDR2: ENHRY and SYGVKD. With the 5' RACE reads reprocessed, TCRdb shows one record per CDR3 protein and no DNA. The sample is made up of around 380,000 distinct CDR3 sequences, and the top ten hold around a tenth of it. Sequencing used blood T cells: a sorted CD56 or NKG2C T cell subset, CD4+ or CD8+ T cells, or bulk PBMC T cells (not recorded which). The rearrangement uses TRBV10-3 and TRBJ2-5; TCRdb lists TRBD2, though no DNA is available to test this call. The source is a woman aged 45-65 years in good health. CDR3 in amino acids: CATSSEETQYF.